This record covers a single TCR beta chain. Authors' analysis steps: Reference gene primer amplification gave estimated nucleated cell counts. Here immunoSEQ multiplex PCR was the method, and the copy in TCRdb shows in-frame clones only, minus some. The DNA was the basis for D and trimming; V, J and clone size are from that table. The table records 350,000 to 450,000 clones, roughly 90% of them present only once. The data are from a study of blood T cell repertoires in COVID-19. Study information: COVID-19 samples, acute and convalescent, were from the United States, Italy and Spain. The cDNA or gDNA used as material had been derived from T cells, B-cell-depleted T cells, or PBMCs.

J lost 6 bases, V lost 4 bases, and 5 bases had no gene match. CDR1 is SGHRS, CDR2 YFSETQ, per germline. The CDR3 length is 13 residues. V is TRBV5-1 and J is TRBJ2-7; 9 bases are a match to TRBD2. This clonotype originated in a man aged 35-49 years with acute or convalescent COVID-19. Source material: peripheral blood. For the CDR3, the DNA is TGCGCCAGCAGCCTAGCGGGGTATCCCGAGCAGTACTTC. Translating gives CASSLAGYPEQYF.